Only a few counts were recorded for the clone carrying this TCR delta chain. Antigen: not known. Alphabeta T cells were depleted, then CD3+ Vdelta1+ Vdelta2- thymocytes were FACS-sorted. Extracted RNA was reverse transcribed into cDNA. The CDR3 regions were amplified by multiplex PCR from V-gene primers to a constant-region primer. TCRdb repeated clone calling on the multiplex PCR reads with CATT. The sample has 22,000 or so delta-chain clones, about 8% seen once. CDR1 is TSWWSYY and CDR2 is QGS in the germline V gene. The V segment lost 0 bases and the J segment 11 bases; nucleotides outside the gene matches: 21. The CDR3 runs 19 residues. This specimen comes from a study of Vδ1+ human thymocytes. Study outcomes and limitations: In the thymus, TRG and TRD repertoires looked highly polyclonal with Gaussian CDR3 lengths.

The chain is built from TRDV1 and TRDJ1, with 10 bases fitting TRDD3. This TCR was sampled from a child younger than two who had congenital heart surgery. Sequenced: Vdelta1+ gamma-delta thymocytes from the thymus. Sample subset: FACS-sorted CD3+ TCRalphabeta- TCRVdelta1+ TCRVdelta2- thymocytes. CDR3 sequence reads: CALGELGLPTHWGIRDLIF. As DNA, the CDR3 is TGTGCTCTTGGGGAACTAGGGCTTCCTACTCACTGGGGGATTAGAGATCTCATCTTT.